This TCR beta chain was identified during a study of control samples from healthy donors and cancer patients. The table came from immunoSEQ multiplex PCR; TCRdb's copy has only in-frame clones and leaves some out. The sample holds 100,000 to 150,000 clones; around 90% are singletons and the top ten take around 8.9%. This clone was counted a single time. This receptor was taken from a man younger than 35 in good health. Sample: blood.

Written as DNA, the CDR3 is TGTGCCTGGAGTCGGACTGAGCAGTTCTTC. It yields the protein CAWSRTEQFF. V is TRBV30 and J is TRBJ2-1, with D unclear. The V and J ends lost 2 bases and 9 bases respectively, with 5 bases between them. The CDR3 is made up of 10 amino acids. The germline V gene encodes CDR1 GTSNPN and CDR2 SVGIG (reference sequence).